The 27 T cell receptor beta chains below all came from one sample that was sequenced in a study of human T cells and chemical hapten exposure. Time point reported: patch test 1, 2 weeks after DPC sensitization. The treatment is: therapeutic diphenylcyclopropenone sensitization with weekly scalp DPC. TCRdb reanalysed the RACE reads using MiXCR and keeps one entry per CDR3 protein. The sample lists approximately 400,000 distinct CDR3 sequences; approximately 4.4% were seen once. This material consisted of whole blood, taken in connection with sensitization to the hapten diphenylcyclopropenone (DPC). These receptors all come from a woman aged 45-65 years with alopecia areata. Some clones in this sample may be carry-over from other donors' samples.

There are many counts of this clonotype. This chain uses TRBV10-3 with TRBJ2-5; D may be TRBD2 (7 bases). V was shortened by 3 bases and J by 1 base, with 12 bases between the two germline ends. Germline V gives CDR1 ENHRY, CDR2 SYGVKD. The CDR3 sequence is 15 residues long. CDR3 amino acids: CAISDTGTTQETQYF. The CDR3, as DNA: TGTGCCATCAGTGATACAGGGACTACCCAAGAGACCCAGTACTTC.

This clonotype has a handful of counts. The chain employs TRBV5-1 and TRBJ2-1; D is undetermined. CDR1 and CDR2 (germline): SGHRS, YFSETQ. The CDR3 is 15 residues long. V lost 0 bases and J lost 4, with 11 bases in between. CDR3 residues: CASSLGPIIYNEQFF. CDR3 sequence (DNA): TGCGCCAGCAGCTTGGGGCCGATTATTTACAATGAGCAGTTCTTC.

Ten or more counts support this clonotype. The chain links TRBV6-2 or TRBV6-3 to TRBJ2-1; D could derive from TRBD1 or TRBD2 (5 bases each). The germline V gene encodes CDR1 MNHEY and CDR2 SVGEGT. V lost 2 bases, J lost 8 bases, and 10 bases lay in between. The CDR3 is made up of 13 amino acids. The CDR3 spells CASSYPGSDEQFF. As DNA, the CDR3 is TGTGCCAGCAGTTACCCAGGGAGCGATGAGCAGTTCTTC.

This clonotype was observed a few times. This chain links TRBV5-6 with TRBJ1-5; 8 bases line up with TRBD1. CDR1 is SGHDT, CDR2 YYEEEE, per germline. With V trimmed by 1 base and J by 2 bases, 14 bases remained unmatched. This CDR3 has 19 amino acids. The CDR3 DNA is TGTGCCAGCAGCTTGTACGCCGGGACAGGACTTGTGGGCAATCAGCCCCAGCATTTT. Translated, it gives CASSLYAGTGLVGNQPQHF.

At least ten counts were recorded for this clonotype. The rearrangement uses TRBV29-1 and TRBJ1-4, with 8 bases aligning to TRBD1. Per germline, CDR1 SQVTM and CDR2 ANQGSEA. Trimming at V came to 3 bases and at J to 0 bases, leaving 12 bases not matched to a gene. The CDR3 totals 18 residues. DNA for the CDR3: TGCAGCGTTGATAAGGGACAGGTCTCTGTTGCAACTAATGAAAAACTGTTTTTT. Translating it yields CSVDKGQVSVATNEKLFF.

There are many counts of this clonotype. The rearrangement joins TRBV28 to TRBJ2-7, with 8 bases aligning to TRBD1. The CDR3 totals 12 residues. CDR1 and CDR2 (germline): MDHEN, SYDVKM. J was trimmed by 12 bases and V by 0 bases; bases with no gene match: 4. The CDR3 sequence: CASSLWGQEGYF. The CDR3 DNA reads TGTGCCAGCAGTTTATGGGGACAGGAGGGGTACTTC.

V is TRBV2 and J is TRBJ2-1; D not certain. Trimming removed 9 bases at V and 6 bases at J, with 9 bases between. This CDR3 has 11 amino acids. Germline V gives CDR1 SNHLY, CDR2 FYNNEI. The CDR3 reads CARKVANEQFF. In DNA form, the CDR3 reads TGTGCCAGGAAAGTGGCCAATGAGCAGTTCTTC. Based on the CDR3 plus reference TRBV2 and TRBJ2-1, the full variable domain is EPEVTQTPSHQVTQMGQEVILRCVPISNHLYFYWYRQILGQKVEFLVSFYNNEISEKSEIFDDQFSVERPDGSNFTLKIRSTKLEDSAMYFCARKVANEQFFGPGTRLTVL.

Many counts were recorded for this clonotype. The CDR3 region is CAIRPGTGLNEQFF. Written as DNA, the CDR3 is TGTGCCATCCGTCCCGGGACAGGGCTTAATGAGCAGTTCTTC. V and J are TRBV10-3 and TRBJ2-1, with 9 nucleotides matching TRBD1. CDR1 ENHRY and CDR2 SYGVKD come from the germline V gene. V was clipped by 8 bases and J by 7 bases; unmatched bases: 9. The CDR3 is 14 amino acids.

The J gene is TRBJ1-1, the V gene TRBV29-1; D is ambiguous. CDR1 SQVTM and CDR2 ANQGSEA come from the germline V gene. The CDR3 loop spans 10 amino acids. The V gene lost 3 bases and the J gene lost 9 bases, with 8 bases spanning the gap. For the CDR3, the DNA is TGCAGCGTTGACAGCGTAAAAGCTTTCTTT. Translated: CSVDSVKAFF.

This clonotype was found a few times. V usage is TRBV28 and J usage is TRBJ2-4; 7 nucleotides line up with TRBD1. Per the germline V gene, CDR1 is MDHEN and CDR2 is SYDVKM. This CDR3 region has 16 residues. V shed 7 bases, J shed 12 bases, and the junction held 21 bases outside the gene matches. CDR3 nucleotides: TGTGCCAGCACCCCTACAGGGGCCTTCGGTCGAACTAATCAGTACTTC. Its protein is CASTPTGAFGRTNQYF.

This chain joins TRBV5-1 and TRBJ2-5; 15 bases align to TRBD2. The CDR3 runs 19 residues. In germline, CDR1 is SGHRS, CDR2 YFSETQ. J gave up 3 bases and V 5 bases, and 14 bases lay outside the gene matches. CDR3 protein: CASRRPGLAGGNPKETQYF. In DNA, the CDR3 is TGCGCCAGCAGGCGTCCGGGACTAGCGGGGGGCAACCCGAAAGAGACCCAGTACTTC.

CDR3 nucleotide sequence: TGCGCCAGCAGCTTCCGGAACGACGACACTGAAGCTTTCTTT. Amino acid sequence: CASSFRNDDTEAFF. This rearrangement joins TRBV5-1 to TRBJ1-1, with D unresolved. Germline V gene data show CDR1 as SGHRS and CDR2 as YFSETQ. This CDR3 contains 14 residues. The germline V and J ends were trimmed by 2 bases and 3 bases, with 11 bases remaining between them.

The V and J genes are TRBV5-1 and TRBJ2-3; D remains ambiguous. The CDR3 extends over 13 amino acids. V lost 0 bases to trimming and J lost 2 bases, with 4 bases between them. Looked up from germline, CDR1 is SGHRS and CDR2 is YFSETQ. CDR3 DNA: TGCGCCAGCAGCTTGGAATACACAGATACGCAGTATTTT. It translates to CASSLEYTDTQYF.

This clonotype was counted only a few times. The CDR3 bases are TGTGCCAGCAGCCAAGATTGGGGTTACGAGCAGTACTTC. It yields the protein CASSQDWGYEQYF. The chain couples TRBV14 to TRBJ2-7, with unresolved D. CDR1 is SGHDN and CDR2 is FVKESK in the germline V gene. This CDR3 has 13 amino acids. With 0 bases removed from V and 4 bases from J, the gap between germline ends came to 7 bases.

This clonotype showed up many times. The chain carries TRBV29-1 and TRBJ2-2, with 16 bases that match TRBD2. CDR3 length: 17 amino acids. The V gene's germline CDR1 is SQVTM and CDR2 ANQGSEA. The V segment lost 6 bases and the J segment 6 bases; nucleotides outside the gene matches: 10. The CDR3 reads CSVSGTSGRASPGELFF. CDR3 sequence (DNA): TGCAGCGTCTCCGGGACTAGCGGGAGGGCCTCTCCCGGGGAGCTGTTTTTT.

This clonotype was found a few times. The V and J genes are TRBV5-6 and TRBJ1-5, with D unresolved. The V end was cut by 6 bases, the J end by 3 bases, with 13 bases between. This CDR3 has 14 amino acids. Germline lookup yields CDR1 SGHDT and CDR2 YYEEEE. DNA for the CDR3: TGTGCCAGCACCTTTGGGAGGGCCAATCAGCCCCAGCATTTT. Protein sequence: CASTFGRANQPQHF. The variable domain in full, completed from reference TRBV5-6 and TRBJ1-5, reads DAGVTQSPTHLIKTRGQQVTLRCSPKSGHDTVSWYQQALGQGPQFIFQYYEEEERQRGNFPDRFSGHQFPNYSSELNVNALLLGDSALYLCASTFGRANQPQHFGDGTRLSIL.

This clonotype was recorded at least ten times. The chain uses TRBV5-1 and TRBJ2-2; possible D gene TRBD2, 5 bases. Between the trimmed V and J ends, which lost 4 bases and 5 bases, there was a span of 15 bases. Germline loops: CDR1 SGHRS, CDR2 YFSETQ. The CDR3 consists of 15 residues. As DNA, the CDR3 is TGCGCCAGCAGCCGGGAAAGCGTGGTTACCGGGGAGCTGTTTTTT. Protein product: CASSRESVVTGELFF.

This clonotype was counted a few times. This chain links TRBV6-5 with TRBJ2-5; the D gene is possibly TRBD2 (5 bases). This CDR3 is built from 14 residues. Germline values: CDR1 MNHEY, CDR2 SVGAGI. V was trimmed by 0 bases and J by 5 bases, leaving 10 bases between them. In nucleotides, the CDR3 is TGTGCCAGCAGTTACTCGAATCGCGGGGAGACCCAGTACTTC. It encodes CASSYSNRGETQYF.

This clonotype has at least ten counts. The J gene is TRBJ2-2, the V gene TRBV6-4; 7 bases agree with TRBD1. CDR3 length equals 16 residues. The trim removed 4 bases at V and 2 bases at J, leaving 7 bases unmatched. The V gene's germline CDR1 is MRHNA and CDR2 SNTAGT. CDR3 sequence reads: CASSVRTGVNTGELFF. The DNA of the CDR3 is TGTGCCAGCAGTGTCAGGACAGGAGTTAACACCGGGGAGCTGTTTTTT.

Many counts were recorded for this clonotype. The chain combines TRBV20-1 with TRBJ2-7, with D maybe TRBD2 (5 bases). V lost 5 bases, J lost 2 bases, and 13 bases lay in between. The CDR3 runs to 13 residues. Germline V lookup: CDR1 DFQATT, CDR2 SNEGSKA (reference sequence). CDR3 protein: CSAPSGRTYEQYF. Written as DNA, the CDR3 is TGCAGTGCTCCCAGTGGGAGAACCTACGAGCAGTACTTC.

This clonotype showed up many times. The chain is built from TRBV20-1 and TRBJ2-7, with TRBD1 matching over 9 bases. The CDR3 is 12 amino acids. Germline lookup yields CDR1 DFQATT and CDR2 SNEGSKA (reference sequence). With V trimmed by 6 bases and J by 6 bases, 6 bases remained unmatched. The CDR3 protein is CSAWTGEGEQYF. The CDR3 region has the DNA TGCAGTGCCTGGACAGGGGAAGGCGAGCAGTACTTC.

Ten or more counts support this clonotype. This rearrangement joins TRBV12-3 or TRBV12-4 to TRBJ1-1; possibly TRBD1 for D (6 bases). V lost 2 bases to trimming and J lost 4 bases, with 11 bases between them. The length of the CDR3 is 14 residues. The CDR3 DNA follows: TGTGCCAGCAGTTTAACAGGGTTGGGCACTGAAGCTTTCTTT. It is translated as CASSLTGLGTEAFF.

This chain links TRBV6-6 with TRBJ1-4; no firm D call. CDR1 MNHNY and CDR2 SVGAGI come from the germline V gene (reference sequence). The CDR3 totals 15 residues. Trimming pared 7 bases from V and 4 bases from J, leaving 16 bases between. Written as DNA, the CDR3 is TGTGCCAGCACCGAACCAGGACGGAGTAATGAAAAACTGTTTTTT. It is translated as CASTEPGRSNEKLFF.

The sample holds many counts of this clonotype. This chain connects TRBV28 to TRBJ1-1; D is possibly TRBD1 (5 bases). Germline-derived CDR1 and CDR2 are MDHEN and SYDVKM. Trimming cost V 7 bases and J 0 bases, with 12 bases left between them. CDR3 length: 14 residues. CDR3 DNA: TGTGCCAGCACCGAGGGGCCCTTGAACACTGAAGCTTTCTTT. It encodes CASTEGPLNTEAFF.

This clonotype has ten or more counts. The chain has TRBV7-2 and TRBJ2-3; D might be TRBD2 (5 bases). Trimming left V 11 bases short and J 5 bases short, with 23 bases between. CDR1 is SGHTA and CDR2 is FQGNSA in the germline V gene. The CDR3 contains 15 residues. CDR3: CASSVGGNSGDTQYF. Here the CDR3 DNA reads TGTGCCTCATCCGTCGGAGGAAACTCGGGAGATACGCAGTATTTT.

This clonotype was seen at least ten times. The rearrangement uses TRBV7-9 and TRBJ2-1, with TRBD2 matching over 7 bases. The germline CDR1 and CDR2 sequences are SEHNR and FQNEAQ (reference sequence). V shed 1 base and J 6 bases; nucleotides not matched to a gene: 0. This CDR3 has 13 residues. The CDR3 loop reads CASSLGLANEQFF. The CDR3 nucleotides are TGTGCCAGCAGCTTAGGACTAGCCAATGAGCAGTTCTTC.

V gene TRBV28 combines with J gene TRBJ1-1; tentative D call: TRBD1 (5 bases). V lost 6 bases and J lost 1, with 9 bases in between. CDR1 and CDR2 (germline): MDHEN, SYDVKM. This CDR3 comprises 13 residues. The CDR3 region has the DNA TGTGCCAGCAGGCAGGGCCCGAACACTGAAGCTTTCTTT. This sequence encodes CASRQGPNTEAFF.